A selection of T cell receptor beta chains follows, all from one sample in a study of graft-versus-host responses after intestinal transplantation. Here immunoSEQ multiplex PCR was the method, and the copy in TCRdb shows in-frame clones only, minus some. The sample shows 85,000 to 110,000 clones, 90% to 95% of them seen only once. The antigens for these receptors are not known. Sequences were derived from unstimulated CD8+ T cells sorted from spleen or lymph node cells, sampled before intestinal transplant. These TCRs come from a human donor who received an intestinal transplant. CDR3s leave out the opening cysteine and the closing phenylalanine or tryptophan. Fields, in order: clone size, J gene, V gene, CDR3 protein. Clone size is given for some rows only: seen once, a few or many times, or a class if the clone is expanded.

clone_size: .
j_call: TRBJ2-3
v_call: TRBV30
cdr3_aa: AWSVGWAGAPSGGASTDTQY

clone_size: .
j_call: TRBJ2-1
v_call: TRBV11-2
cdr3_aa: ASRIRGPYNEQF

clone_size: once
j_call: TRBJ1-1
v_call: TRBV11-2
cdr3_aa: ASSPQSGTEAF

clone_size: .
j_call: TRBJ1-1
v_call: TRBV15
cdr3_aa: ATSRGRQGGYTEAF

clone_size: .
j_call: TRBJ2-1
v_call: TRBV29-1
cdr3_aa: SARGLTYNEQF

clone_size: .
j_call: TRBJ1-1
v_call: TRBV4-1
cdr3_aa: ASSPLTGNTEAF

clone_size: .
j_call: TRBJ1-2
v_call: TRBV30
cdr3_aa: AWSWTQGAHYT

clone_size: .
j_call: TRBJ2-5
v_call: TRBV12-5
cdr3_aa: ASGLVQGGPGTQY

clone_size: .
j_call: TRBJ2-7
v_call: TRBV11-2
cdr3_aa: ASSSVQGAKEQY

clone_size: once
j_call: TRBJ2-7
v_call: TRBV2
cdr3_aa: ASSEGRTTIYEQY

clone_size: once
j_call: TRBJ1-2
v_call: TRBV18
cdr3_aa: ASSNAGTGLPYGYT

clone_size: .
j_call: TRBJ1-1
v_call: TRBV9
cdr3_aa: ASSVGSGVNTEAF

clone_size: .
j_call: TRBJ2-1
v_call: TRBV25-1
cdr3_aa: ASSEFTGQNSYNEQF

clone_size: .
j_call: TRBJ2-2
v_call: TRBV19
cdr3_aa: ASIGPRGSTGELF

clone_size: .
j_call: TRBJ1-1
v_call: TRBV27
cdr3_aa: ASSIQGRWTEAF

clone_size: .
j_call: TRBJ1-1
v_call: TRBV18
cdr3_aa: ASSPRRGGVGPEAF